This is a list of T cell receptor beta chains from one sample in a study of Ad26.COV2.S vaccination and SARS-CoV-2 variants. TCRdb keeps only in-frame clones here, not all; method: immunoSEQ multiplex PCR. The sample includes about 440,000 clones, around 91% of them seen just once. Sequenced material: peripheral blood, taken in a trial of Ad26.COV2.S vaccine versus placebo. The source is a person between 18 and 59 years old who received the Ad26.COV2.S COVID-19 vaccine or a placebo. CDR3s include the opening cysteine and the closing phenylalanine or tryptophan. The order of the fields is J gene, CDR3 length, D gene, V gene, clone size, CDR3 protein, CDR3 DNA. D genes are given only for firm matches. Some rows have no size entry. The others give once, few or many, or a class for an expanded clone.

>TRBJ2-2|13|NA|TRBV7-3|NA
CASSLRGTGELFF
TGTGCCAGCAGCTTAAGGGGAACCGGGGAGCTGTTTTTT
>TRBJ2-7|12|NA|TRBV28|NA
CATGPPELEQYF
TGTGCCACCGGACCGCCGGAGCTGGAGCAGTACTTC
>TRBJ2-7|15|NA|TRBV7-8|NA
CASSLTGKGGYEQYF
TGTGCCAGCAGCCTAACAGGGAAGGGCGGCTACGAGCAGTACTTC
>TRBJ2-7|13|NA|TRBV4-1|NA
CASSQEGSYEQYF
TGCGCCAGCAGCCAAGAAGGCAGCTACGAGCAGTACTTC
>TRBJ1-5|13|NA|TRBV27|NA
CASSSGQGQPQHF
TGTGCCAGCAGTTCAGGGCAGGGGCAGCCCCAGCATTTT
>TRBJ1-4|17|TRBD1|TRBV7-2|NA
CASSGRDRGRTNEKLFF
TGTGCCAGCAGCGGCCGGGACAGGGGGCGGACTAATGAAAAACTGTTTTTT
>TRBJ1-1|14|NA|TRBV28|NA
CASSFVLRGGEAFF
TGTGCCAGCAGTTTCGTCTTGAGGGGCGGTGAAGCTTTCTTT
>TRBJ1-1|14|NA|TRBV7-3|few
CASSMGPANTEAFF
TGTGCCAGCAGCATGGGGCCAGCCAACACTGAAGCTTTCTTT
>TRBJ2-3|11|NA|TRBV6-5|NA
CASSRTDTQYF
TGTGCCAGCAGCCGTACAGATACGCAGTATTTT
>TRBJ1-2|14|NA|TRBV6-5|NA
CASSYSGQRYGYTF
TGTGCCAGCAGTTACTCTGGACAGAGATATGGCTACACCTTC
>TRBJ2-1|17|TRBD2|TRBV10-3|NA
CAISESGTSGRGNEQFF
TGTGCCATCAGTGAGTCTGGGACTAGCGGGAGGGGTAATGAGCAGTTCTTC
>TRBJ2-5|15|TRBD1|TRBV27|once
CASNPTDRGLETQYF
TGTGCCAGCAACCCCACGGACAGGGGGCTCGAGACCCAGTACTTC
>TRBJ1-3|17|NA|TRBV25-1|NA
CASSPRLRGSSGNTIYF
TGTGCCAGCTCCCCCCGGTTGAGGGGGAGCTCTGGAAACACCATATATTTT
>TRBJ1-2|15|TRBD1|TRBV6-1|NA
CASSEGQGSVYGYTF
TGTGCCAGCAGTGAAGGACAGGGGTCCGTATATGGCTACACCTTC
>TRBJ2-5|15|NA|TRBV19|NA
CASSNAGLPQETQYF
TGTGCCAGTAGCAACGCAGGGCTACCTCAAGAGACCCAGTACTTC
>TRBJ1-5|15|NA|TRBV7-4|NA
CASSLEQLLLQPQHF
TGTGCCAGCAGCCTAGAACAGCTCCTCTTGCAGCCCCAGCATTTT
>TRBJ1-1|14|NA|TRBV4-1|NA
CASSQPTGFTEAFF
TGCGCCAGCAGCCAACCTACAGGGTTCACTGAAGCTTTCTTT
>TRBJ2-2|13|NA|TRBV14|NA
CASSQARSGELFF
TGTGCCAGCAGCCAAGCTCGTTCCGGGGAGCTGTTTTTT
>TRBJ2-7|12|NA|TRBV19|once
CASSPRGGEQYF
TGTGCCAGTAGTCCTCGGGGAGGCGAGCAGTACTTC
>TRBJ2-7|15|NA|TRBV20-1|NA
CSASRGIRYSGEQYF
TGCAGTGCTAGTAGGGGTATTAGGTACTCAGGAGAGCAGTACTTC
>TRBJ2-7|15|TRBD1|TRBV6-2/TRBV6-3|NA
CASSYRGTAAYEQYF
TGTGCCAGCAGTTACCGAGGGACAGCAGCCTACGAGCAGTACTTC
>TRBJ1-1|17|NA|TRBV28|many
CASSLRGQGIVNTEAFF
TGTGCCAGCAGTTTAAGAGGGCAGGGTATCGTGAACACTGAAGCTTTCTTT
>TRBJ2-7|14|NA|TRBV15|once
CATSREGGAYEQYF
TGTGCCACCAGCAGAGAAGGCGGTGCCTACGAGCAGTACTTC